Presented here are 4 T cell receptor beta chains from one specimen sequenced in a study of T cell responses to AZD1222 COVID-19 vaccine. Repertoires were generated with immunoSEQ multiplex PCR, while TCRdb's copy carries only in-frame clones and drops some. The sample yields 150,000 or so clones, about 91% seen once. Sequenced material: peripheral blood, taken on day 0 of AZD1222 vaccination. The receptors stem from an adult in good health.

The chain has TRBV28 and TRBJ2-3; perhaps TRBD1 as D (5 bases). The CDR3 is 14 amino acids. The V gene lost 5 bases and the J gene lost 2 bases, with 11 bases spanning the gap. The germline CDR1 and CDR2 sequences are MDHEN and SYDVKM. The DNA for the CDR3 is TGTGCCAGCAGTCAAACAGGTTACACAGATACGCAGTATTTT. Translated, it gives CASSQTGYTDTQYF. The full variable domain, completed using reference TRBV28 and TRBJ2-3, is DVKVTQSSRYLVKRTGEKVFLECVQDMDHENMFWYRQDPGLGLRLIYFSYDVKMKEKGDIPEGYSVSREKKERFSLILESASTNQTSMYLCASSQTGYTDTQYFGPGTRLTVL.

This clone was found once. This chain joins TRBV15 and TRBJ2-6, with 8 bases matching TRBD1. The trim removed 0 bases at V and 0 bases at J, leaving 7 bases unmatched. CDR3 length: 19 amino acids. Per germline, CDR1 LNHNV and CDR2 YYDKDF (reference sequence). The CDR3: CATSRDLGQGISGANVLTF. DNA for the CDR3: TGTGCCACCAGCAGAGATCTTGGACAGGGAATCTCTGGGGCCAACGTCCTGACTTTC. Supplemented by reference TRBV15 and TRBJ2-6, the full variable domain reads DAMVIQNPRYQVTQFGKPVTLSCSQTLNHNVMYWYQQKSSQAPKLLFHYYDKDFNNEADTPDNFQSRRPNTSFCFLDIRSPGLGDTAMYLCATSRDLGQGISGANVLTFGAGSRLTVL.

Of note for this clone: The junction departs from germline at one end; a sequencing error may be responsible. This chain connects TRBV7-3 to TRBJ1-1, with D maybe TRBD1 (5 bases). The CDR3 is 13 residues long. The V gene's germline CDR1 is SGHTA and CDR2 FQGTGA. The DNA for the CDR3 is TGTGCCAGCAGCCTAACAGGGAACACTGAAGCTTTCTTT. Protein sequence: CASSLTGNTEAFF.

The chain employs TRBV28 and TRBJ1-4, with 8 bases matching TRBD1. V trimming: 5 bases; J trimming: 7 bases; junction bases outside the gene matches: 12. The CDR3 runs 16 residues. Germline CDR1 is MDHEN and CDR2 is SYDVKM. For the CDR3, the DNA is TGTGCCAGCAGTAAAGACAGGGGTAGTTTGAGTGAAAAACTGTTTTTT. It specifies CASSKDRGSLSEKLFF.